This note documents a single T cell receptor (beta chain) sequence. TCRdb re-called the RACE reads through MiXCR, storing one row per CDR3 protein. This sample carries 85,000 to 100,000 distinct CDR3 sequences, 25% to 35% of them seen once, and the ten largest clones take over 9%. The data were obtained in a study of human T cells and chemical hapten exposure. Time point given: patch test 3, about 24 weeks after DPC sensitization. Treatment here: therapeutic diphenylcyclopropenone sensitization with weekly scalp DPC. This CDR3 is 19 amino acids long. CDR1 and CDR2 from the germline V gene are MNHNY and SVGAGI (reference sequence). V lost 8 bases, J lost 0 bases, and 23 bases lay in between.

The TCR was taken from a man aged 35 to 55 with alopecia areata. Some clones in this sample may be carry-over from other donors' samples. Sequenced material: whole blood, taken in connection with sensitization to the hapten diphenylcyclopropenone (DPC). This chain links TRBV6-6 with TRBJ2-6; D might be TRBD1 or TRBD2, each matching 5 bases. The CDR3 sequence is CASFTLGVGAHSGANVLTF. The CDR3 bases are TGTGCCAGCTTCACCCTAGGGGTCGGGGCACACTCTGGGGCCAACGTCCTGACTTTC.